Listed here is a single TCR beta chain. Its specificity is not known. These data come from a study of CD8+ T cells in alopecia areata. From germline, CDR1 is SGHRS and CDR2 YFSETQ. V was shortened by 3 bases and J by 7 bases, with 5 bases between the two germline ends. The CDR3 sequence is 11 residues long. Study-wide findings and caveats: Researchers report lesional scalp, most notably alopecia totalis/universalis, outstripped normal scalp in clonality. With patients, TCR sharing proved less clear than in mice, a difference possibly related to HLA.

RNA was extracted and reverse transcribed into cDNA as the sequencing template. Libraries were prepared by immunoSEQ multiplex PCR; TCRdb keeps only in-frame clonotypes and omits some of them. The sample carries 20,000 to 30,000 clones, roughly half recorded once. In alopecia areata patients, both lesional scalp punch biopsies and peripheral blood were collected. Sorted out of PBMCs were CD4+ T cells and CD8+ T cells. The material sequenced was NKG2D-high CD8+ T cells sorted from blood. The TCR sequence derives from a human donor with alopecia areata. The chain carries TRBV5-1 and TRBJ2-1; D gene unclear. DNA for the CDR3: TGCGCCAGCAGCTGGATAAATGAGCAGTTCTTC. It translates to CASSWINEQFF.